This TCR beta chain came from a study of cytomegalovirus exposure and HLA in healthy donors. Here immunoSEQ multiplex PCR was the method, and the copy in TCRdb shows in-frame clones only, minus some. The top ten clones hold around 1.2% of a sample with under 250,000 clones, about 81% of them seen once. This TCR was sampled from a woman in her thirties in good health and CMV-seronegative. Source material: PBMCs.

The CDR3 sequence: CASSFTSAGELFF. The CDR3 DNA reads TGTGCCAGCAGCTTTACTTCGGCCGGGGAGCTGTTTTTT. The chain recombines TRBV5-6 with TRBJ2-2; D ambiguous. CDR1 SGHDT and CDR2 YYEEEE come from the germline V gene. The CDR3 contains 13 residues. Between the trimmed V and J ends, which lost 2 bases and 6 bases, there was a span of 8 bases.